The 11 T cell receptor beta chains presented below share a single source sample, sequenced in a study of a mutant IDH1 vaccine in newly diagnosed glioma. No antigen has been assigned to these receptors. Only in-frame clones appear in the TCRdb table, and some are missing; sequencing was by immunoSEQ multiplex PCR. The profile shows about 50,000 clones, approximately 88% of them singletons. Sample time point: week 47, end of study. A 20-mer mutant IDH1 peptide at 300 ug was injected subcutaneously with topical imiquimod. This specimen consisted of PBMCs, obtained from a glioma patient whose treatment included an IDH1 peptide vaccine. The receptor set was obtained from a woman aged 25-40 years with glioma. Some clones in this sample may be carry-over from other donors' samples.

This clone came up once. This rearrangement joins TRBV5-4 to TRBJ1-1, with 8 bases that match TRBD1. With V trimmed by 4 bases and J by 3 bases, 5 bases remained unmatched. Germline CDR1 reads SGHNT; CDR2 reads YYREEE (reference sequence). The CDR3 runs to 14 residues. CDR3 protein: CASSPGQGHTEAFF. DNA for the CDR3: TGTGCCAGCAGCCCTGGACAGGGACACACTGAAGCTTTCTTT.

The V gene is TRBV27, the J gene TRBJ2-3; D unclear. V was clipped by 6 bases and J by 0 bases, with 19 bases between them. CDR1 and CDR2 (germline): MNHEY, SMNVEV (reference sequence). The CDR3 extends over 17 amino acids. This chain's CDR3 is CASSPPEMTQSTDTQYF. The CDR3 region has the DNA TGTGCCAGCAGCCCCCCCGAGATGACCCAAAGCACAGATACGCAGTATTTT.

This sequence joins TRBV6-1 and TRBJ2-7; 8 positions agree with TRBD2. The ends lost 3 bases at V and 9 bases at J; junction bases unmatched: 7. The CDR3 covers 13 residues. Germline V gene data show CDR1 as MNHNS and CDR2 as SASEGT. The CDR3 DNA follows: TGTGCCAGCAGTGACGGGAGGGCCGGTGTGCAGTACTTC. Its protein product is CASSDGRAGVQYF.

The CDR3 loop reads CSAPRWNEQYF. The DNA of the CDR3 is TGCAGTGCACCACGTTGGAACGAGCAGTACTTC. V and J are TRBV20-1 and TRBJ2-7; D not certain. Germline V CDR1 and CDR2: DFQATT, SNEGSKA (reference sequence). Trimming cost V 6 bases and J 5 bases, with 11 bases left between them. CDR3 length: 11 residues.

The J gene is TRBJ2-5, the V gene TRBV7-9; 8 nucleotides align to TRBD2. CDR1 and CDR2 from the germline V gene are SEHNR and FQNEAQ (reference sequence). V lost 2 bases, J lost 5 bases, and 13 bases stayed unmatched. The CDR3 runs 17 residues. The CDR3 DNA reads TGTGCCAGCAGCTTACGGGGGGGACTGGACTTAAGGGAGACCCAGTACTTC. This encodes CASSLRGGLDLRETQYF.

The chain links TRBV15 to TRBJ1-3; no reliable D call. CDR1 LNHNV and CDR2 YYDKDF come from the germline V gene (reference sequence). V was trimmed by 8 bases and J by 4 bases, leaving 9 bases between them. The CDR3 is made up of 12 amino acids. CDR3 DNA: TGTGCCACCGACGGACCCGGAAACACCATATATTTT. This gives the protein CATDGPGNTIYF.

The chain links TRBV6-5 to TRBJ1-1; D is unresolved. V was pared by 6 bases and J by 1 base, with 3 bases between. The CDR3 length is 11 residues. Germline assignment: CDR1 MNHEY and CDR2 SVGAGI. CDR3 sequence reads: CASRKNTEAFF. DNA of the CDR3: TGTGCCAGCAGGAAGAACACTGAAGCTTTCTTT.

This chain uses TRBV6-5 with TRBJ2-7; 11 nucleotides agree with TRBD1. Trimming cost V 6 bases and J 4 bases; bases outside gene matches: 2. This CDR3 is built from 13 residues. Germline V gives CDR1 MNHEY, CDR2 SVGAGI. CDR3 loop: CASRGTGGYEQYF. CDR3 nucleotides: TGTGCCAGCAGAGGGACAGGGGGTTACGAGCAGTACTTC.

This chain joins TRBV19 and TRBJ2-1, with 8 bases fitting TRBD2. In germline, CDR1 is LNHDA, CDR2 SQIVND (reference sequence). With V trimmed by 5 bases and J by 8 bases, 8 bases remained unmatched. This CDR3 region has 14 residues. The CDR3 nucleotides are TGTGCCAGTAGTTGGCGGGAGGCCCCCCATGAGCAGTTCTTC. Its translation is CASSWREAPHEQFF.

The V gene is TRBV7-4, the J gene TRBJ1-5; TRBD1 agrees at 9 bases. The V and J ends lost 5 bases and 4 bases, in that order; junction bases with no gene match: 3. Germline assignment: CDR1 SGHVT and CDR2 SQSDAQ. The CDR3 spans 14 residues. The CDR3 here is CASSGDRENQPQHF. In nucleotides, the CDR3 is TGTGCCAGCAGCGGGGACAGGGAGAATCAGCCCCAGCATTTT.

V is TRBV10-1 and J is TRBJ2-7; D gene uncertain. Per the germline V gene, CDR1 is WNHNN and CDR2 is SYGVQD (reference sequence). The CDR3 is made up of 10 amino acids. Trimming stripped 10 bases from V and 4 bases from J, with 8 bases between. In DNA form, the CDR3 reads TGCGCCATCCGGGCGTACGAGCAGTACTTC. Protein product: CAIRAYEQYF.